A selection of T cell receptor beta chains follows, all from one sample in a study of blood T cell repertoires in COVID-19. Clones were sequenced by immunoSEQ multiplex PCR, and TCRdb holds only the in-frame ones, with some missing. The table shows 200,000 to 250,000 clones, with 80% to 90% occurring only once. Sequencing was done on a sample of peripheral blood. Receptor source: a man aged 60 to 75 with acute or convalescent COVID-19. Both conserved end residues are part of each CDR3. A D gene is named only where the DNA matches it firmly. Expanded clones are given a class, and other clones once, few, many or no size at all.

-	TRBD2	TRBV24-1	TRBJ2-7	CATSDPRLAGSGEQYF	TGTGCCACCAGTGATCCGAGACTAGCGGGATCTGGGGAGCAGTACTTC
-	TRBD1	TRBV28	TRBJ1-1	CASSPRTGGWGNTEAFF	TGTGCCAGCAGTCCACGGACAGGGGGCTGGGGTAACACTGAAGCTTTCTTT
-	-	TRBV9	TRBJ2-1	CASSGRGRTGEQFF	TGTGCCAGCAGCGGCAGAGGTCGCACCGGTGAGCAGTTCTTC
-	TRBD1	TRBV25-1	TRBJ1-4	CASTPRGRKEKLFF	TGTGCCAGCACGCCCAGGGGGAGAAAAGAAAAACTGTTTTTT
-	-	TRBV7-9	TRBJ1-6	CASQPRGLSSYNSPLHF	TGTGCCAGTCAACCAAGGGGCCTAAGCTCCTATAATTCACCCCTCCACTTT
-	-	TRBV7-9	TRBJ1-6	CASSLGGLDSPLHF	TGTGCCAGCAGCTTGGGGGGGTTGGATTCACCCCTCCACTTT
-	TRBD2	TRBV4-2	TRBJ2-1	CASSPWTSGSYNEQFF	TGTGCCAGCAGCCCTTGGACTAGCGGCTCCTACAATGAGCAGTTCTTC
-	TRBD2	TRBV7-2	TRBJ2-7	CASSRTQTSGTYEQYF	TGTGCCAGCAGCAGAACCCAGACTAGCGGGACTTACGAGCAGTACTTC
-	-	TRBV5-4	TRBJ1-2	CASSSPTGLGGYTF	TGTGCCAGCAGCTCCCCGACAGGCCTTGGGGGCTACACCTTC
-	-	TRBV19	TRBJ1-6	CASSIGENNSPLHF	TGTGCCAGTAGTATTGGGGAGAATAATTCACCCCTCCACTTT
-	TRBD1	TRBV3-1/TRBV3-2	TRBJ1-1	CASSLAGQMNTEAFF	TGTGCCAGCAGCCTTGCGGGACAGATGAACACTGAAGCTTTCTTT
-	-	TRBV19	TRBJ1-2	CASSIGGANYGYTF	TGTGCCAGTAGTATTGGAGGGGCTAACTATGGCTACACCTTC
-	-	TRBV27	TRBJ2-1	CASTLFTGTYNEQFF	TGTGCCAGCACGCTTTTCACAGGGACCTACAATGAGCAGTTCTTC
-	TRBD1	TRBV28	TRBJ1-2	CASSFRQGSLNGYTF	TGTGCCAGCAGTTTTAGACAGGGGAGTTTGAATGGCTACACCTTC
-	-	TRBV7-9	TRBJ2-7	CASDRTGTRIYEQYF	TGTGCCAGCGATCGGACGGGGACACGGATCTACGAGCAGTACTTC
-	-	TRBV28	TRBJ1-2	CASSFIRDTYGYTF	TGTGCCAGCAGTTTTATCAGGGACACCTATGGCTACACCTTC
-	TRBD2	TRBV29-1	TRBJ2-1	CSVAGTRSEQFF	TGCAGCGTTGCCGGGACTAGGAGTGAGCAGTTCTTC
-	-	TRBV30	TRBJ1-1	CAWSPAAGEAFF	TGTGCCTGGAGTCCCGCGGCAGGGGAAGCTTTCTTT
-	-	TRBV3-1/TRBV3-2	TRBJ2-3	CASRDLGAHTDTQYF	TGTGCCAGCAGAGACCTGGGGGCCCACACAGATACGCAGTATTTT
-	TRBD1	TRBV24-1	TRBJ2-3	CATSDFAGQGLTVTDTQYF	TGTGCCACCAGTGATTTTGCGGGACAGGGTCTGACGGTCACAGATACGCAGTATTTT
few	-	TRBV14	TRBJ2-2	CASSSSPEGSTGELFF	TGTGCCAGCAGCTCTTCGCCGGAGGGGAGCACCGGGGAGCTGTTTTTT
-	TRBD1	TRBV12-3/TRBV12-4	TRBJ1-1	CASSFGQGLGAFF	TGTGCCAGCAGTTTCGGACAGGGGCTCGGAGCTTTCTTT
-	-	TRBV30	TRBJ1-2	CAWSVMQGKGYTF	TGTGCCTGGAGTGTAATGCAGGGGAAGGGCTACACCTTC
-	-	TRBV9	TRBJ2-7	CASSPGGIARYF	TGTGCCAGCAGCCCAGGGGGGATTGCTCGGTACTTC
-	TRBD1	TRBV27	TRBJ1-1	CASSFLTGGTEAFF	TGTGCCAGCAGTTTCTTGACAGGGGGCACTGAAGCTTTCTTT
-	-	TRBV29-1	TRBJ2-7	CSVTSGGSGEQYF	TGCAGCGTGACCTCTGGGGGGTCGGGCGAGCAGTACTTC
-	TRBD2	TRBV5-6	TRBJ2-7	CASSSGLAFYEQYF	TGTGCCAGCAGCTCCGGACTAGCATTTTACGAGCAGTACTTC
-	-	TRBV18	TRBJ2-7	CASSPAGDLNYEQYF	TGTGCCAGCTCACCAGCCGGGGACTTAAACTACGAGCAGTACTTC
-	TRBD1	TRBV6-6	TRBJ2-5	CASRDRGRGETQYF	TGTGCCAGCAGGGACAGGGGGCGCGGAGAGACCCAGTACTTC
-	TRBD1	TRBV30	TRBJ1-4	CAWRRTGAEKLFF	TGTGCCTGGAGACGCACAGGGGCTGAAAAACTGTTTTTT